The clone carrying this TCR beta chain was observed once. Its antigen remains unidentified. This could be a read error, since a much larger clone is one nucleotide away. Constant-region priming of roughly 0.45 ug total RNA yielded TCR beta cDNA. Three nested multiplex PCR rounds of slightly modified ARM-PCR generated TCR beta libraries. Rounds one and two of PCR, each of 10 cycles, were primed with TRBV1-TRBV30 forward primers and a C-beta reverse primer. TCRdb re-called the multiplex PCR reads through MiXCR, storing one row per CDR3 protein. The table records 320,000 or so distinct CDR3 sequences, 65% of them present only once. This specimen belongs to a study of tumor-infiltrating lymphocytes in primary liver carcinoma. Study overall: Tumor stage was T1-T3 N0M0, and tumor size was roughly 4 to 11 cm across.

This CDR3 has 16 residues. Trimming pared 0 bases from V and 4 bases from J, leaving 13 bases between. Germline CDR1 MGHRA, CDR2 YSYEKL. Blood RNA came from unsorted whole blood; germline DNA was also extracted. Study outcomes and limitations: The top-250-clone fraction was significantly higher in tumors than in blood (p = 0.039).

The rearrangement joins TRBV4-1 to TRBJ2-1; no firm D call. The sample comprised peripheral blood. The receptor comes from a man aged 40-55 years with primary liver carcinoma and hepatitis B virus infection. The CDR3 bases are TGCGCCAGCAGCCAAGAGTCAGCGACCCGATACAATGAGCAGTTCTTC. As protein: CASSQESATRYNEQFF.